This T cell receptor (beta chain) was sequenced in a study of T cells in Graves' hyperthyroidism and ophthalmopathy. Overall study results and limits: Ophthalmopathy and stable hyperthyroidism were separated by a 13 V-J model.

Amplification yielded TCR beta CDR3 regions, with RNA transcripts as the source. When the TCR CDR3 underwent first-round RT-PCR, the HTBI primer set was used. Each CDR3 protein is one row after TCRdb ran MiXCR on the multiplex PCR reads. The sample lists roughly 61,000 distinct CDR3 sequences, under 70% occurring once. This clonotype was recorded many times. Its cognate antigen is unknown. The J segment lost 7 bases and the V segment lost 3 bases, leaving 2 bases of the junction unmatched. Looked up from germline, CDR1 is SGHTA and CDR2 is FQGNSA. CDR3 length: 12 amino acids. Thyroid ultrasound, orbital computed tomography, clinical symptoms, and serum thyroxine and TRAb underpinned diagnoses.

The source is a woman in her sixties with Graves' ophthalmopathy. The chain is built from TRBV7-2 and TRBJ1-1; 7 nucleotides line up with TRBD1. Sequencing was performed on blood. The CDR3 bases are TGTGCCAGCAGCTTCGACAGGGTTGAAGCTTTCTTT. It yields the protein CASSFDRVEAFF.